This T cell receptor (beta chain) was profiled in a study of cytomegalovirus exposure and HLA in healthy donors. Study overall: Most donors, more than 80% of a few hundred genotyped, fell in the Caucasian-associated ancestry cluster.

The CDR3 length is 15 residues. V dropped 5 bases and J dropped 4 bases, with 14 bases sitting between them. The germline V gene encodes CDR1 SGHVS and CDR2 FQNEAQ. With 60 Vbeta and 13 Jbeta primers, the PCR was carried out. Profiled with immunoSEQ multiplex PCR; TCRdb holds only in-frame clones, not every one. Here the sample spans over 150,000 clones, almost 80% being singletons. Material: PBMCs. V gene TRBV7-8 combines with J gene TRBJ1-4; possibly TRBD1 for D (5 bases). The TCR comes from a woman in her fifties or sixties in good health and CMV-seronegative. The CDR3 DNA reads TGTGCCAGCAGCCCGACAGTGTTTCATAATGAAAAACTGTTTTTT. This codes for CASSPTVFHNEKLFF.